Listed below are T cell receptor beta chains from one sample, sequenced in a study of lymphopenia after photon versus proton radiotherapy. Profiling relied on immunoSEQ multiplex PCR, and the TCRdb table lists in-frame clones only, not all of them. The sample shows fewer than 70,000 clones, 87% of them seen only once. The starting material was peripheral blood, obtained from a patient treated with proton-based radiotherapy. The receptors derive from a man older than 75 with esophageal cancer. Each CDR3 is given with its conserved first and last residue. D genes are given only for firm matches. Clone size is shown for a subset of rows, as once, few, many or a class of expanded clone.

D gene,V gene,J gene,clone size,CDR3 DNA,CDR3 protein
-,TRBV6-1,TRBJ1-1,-,TGTGCCAGCAGCAACAGGGCAAGCACTGAAGCTTTCTTT,CASSNRASTEAFF
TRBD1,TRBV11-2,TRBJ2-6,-,TGTGCCAGCAGCTCCCGGGACAGATTTTTTGCTGGGGCCAACGTCCTGACTTTC,CASSSRDRFFAGANVLTF
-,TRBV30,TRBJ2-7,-,TGTGCCTGGATGGACGGCGGGAAGTACGAGCAGTACTTC,CAWMDGGKYEQYF
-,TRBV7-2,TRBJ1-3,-,TGTGCCAGCAGCTTCCTGACAGCAAACTCTGGAAACACCATATATTTT,CASSFLTANSGNTIYF
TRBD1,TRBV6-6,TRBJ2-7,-,TGTGCCAGCAGTTCGAAGGACAGGTTAATTGAGCAGTACTTC,CASSSKDRLIEQYF
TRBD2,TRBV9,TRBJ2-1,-,TGTGCCAGCAGCGTATTTAGCGGGAGGGGTAGCAATGAGCAGTTCTTC,CASSVFSGRGSNEQFF
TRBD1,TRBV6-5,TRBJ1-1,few,TGTGCCAGCAGGGTACAGGGGGCGGTCATAGCTTTCTTT,CASRVQGAVIAFF
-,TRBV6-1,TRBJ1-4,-,TGTGCCAGCAGTGAATATTTATGGAAGTATGAAAAACTGTTTTTT,CASSEYLWKYEKLFF
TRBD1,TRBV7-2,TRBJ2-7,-,TGTGCCAGCAGCTTGGGGGACAGGGGTGCCGGGCAGTACTTC,CASSLGDRGAGQYF
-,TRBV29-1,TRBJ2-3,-,TGCAGCGTGCTAAACGGAGATACGCAGTATTTT,CSVLNGDTQYF
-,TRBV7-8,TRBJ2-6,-,TGTGCCAGCAGCTTACGGCGGGGCCCTATCTCTGGGGCCAACGTCCTGACTTTC,CASSLRRGPISGANVLTF
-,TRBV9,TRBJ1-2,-,TGTGCCAGCAGCGAAGCACGGAACTATGGCTACACCTTC,CASSEARNYGYTF
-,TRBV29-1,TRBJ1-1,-,TGCAGCGTTCGGCCCCTACAGGGCACTGAAGCTTTCTTT,CSVRPLQGTEAFF
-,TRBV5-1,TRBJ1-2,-,TGCGCCAGCAGCTTGGTTCCCAGGTATTCTAACTATGGCTACACCTTC,CASSLVPRYSNYGYTF
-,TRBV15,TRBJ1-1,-,TGTGCCACCAGCAGAGTGATGAACACTGAAGCTTTCTTT,CATSRVMNTEAFF
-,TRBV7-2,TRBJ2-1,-,TGTGCCAGCAGCCTGAATGTGGCGAATGAGCAGTTCTTC,CASSLNVANEQFF
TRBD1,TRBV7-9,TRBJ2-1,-,TGTGCCAGCAGCAGACAGGGGGCGGTTGTGAATGAGCAGTTCTTC,CASSRQGAVVNEQFF
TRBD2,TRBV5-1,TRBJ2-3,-,TGCGCCAGCAGCACGGGACTAGCGTTGGATACGCAGTATTTT,CASSTGLALDTQYF
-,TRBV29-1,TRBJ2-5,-,TGCAGCGTTGAGGGGGCTGAGACCCAGTACTTC,CSVEGAETQYF
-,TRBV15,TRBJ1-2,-,TGTGCCACCAGCAGAGATCTCGGCGGATACCGGGGGGACCAGGGCTACACCTTC,CATSRDLGGYRGDQGYTF
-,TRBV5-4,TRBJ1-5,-,TGTGCCAGCAGCTCGGGACCGACTAGCGATCAGCCCCAGCATTTT,CASSSGPTSDQPQHF
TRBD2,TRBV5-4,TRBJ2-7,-,TGTGCCAGCAGCCCCCGAACAGCTAGCGGCCCCTCCTACGAGCAGTACTTC,CASSPRTASGPSYEQYF
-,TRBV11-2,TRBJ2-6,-,TGTGCCAGCAGACCCTCCTGGGGGGTCGGGGCCAACGTCCTGACTTTC,CASRPSWGVGANVLTF
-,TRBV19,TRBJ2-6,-,TGTGCCAGTAGTATGGCTCGCTGGGGGGTTCGCCACTCTGGGGCCAACGTCCTGACTTTC,CASSMARWGVRHSGANVLTF
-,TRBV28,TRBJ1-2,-,TGTGCCAGCAATGGGGACTATGGCTACACCTTC,CASNGDYGYTF
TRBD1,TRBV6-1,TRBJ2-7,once,TGTGCCAGCAGGATATCCGGGACAGGGGTTTTGGGCTTC,CASRISGTGVLGF
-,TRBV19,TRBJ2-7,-,TGTGCCAGTAGTATAGGTGACGGCGGGCTCTACGAGCAGTACTTC,CASSIGDGGLYEQYF
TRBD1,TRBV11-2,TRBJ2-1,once,TGTGCCAGCAGCTTAGAAGGGGGCAGTTACAATGAGCAGTTCTTC,CASSLEGGSYNEQFF